The 21 T cell receptor beta chains given below trace back to one sample, sequenced in a study of T cells in Graves' hyperthyroidism and ophthalmopathy. The investigators amplified TCR beta CDR3 regions from RNA transcripts. First-round RT-PCR targeting the TCR CDR3 was performed with the HTBI primer set. TCRdb analysed the multiplex PCR reads with MiXCR anew, one entry per CDR3 protein. This sample carries some 620,000 distinct CDR3 sequences, around 15% of them seen once, and the ten largest clones take 3.5% to 4%. Sequenced sample: blood. The receptors derive from a woman in her 30s with Graves' hyperthyroidism.

Points on this clonotype: This could be a read error, since a much larger clone is one nucleotide away. The J gene is TRBJ1-2, the V gene TRBV27; TRBD1 matches 7 bases. Germline V CDR1 and CDR2: MNHEY, SMNVEV (reference sequence). The CDR3 runs to 14 residues. CDR3 nucleotide sequence: TGTGCCAGCAGTGAACTCAGGGACAGCTATGGCTACGCCTTC. Protein product: CASSELRDSYGYAF.

This clonotype was recorded at least ten times. V usage is TRBV7-2 and J usage is TRBJ2-7, with D possibly being TRBD2 (6 bases). The germline V gene encodes CDR1 SGHTA and CDR2 FQGNSA. The CDR3 extends over 13 amino acids. Trimming took 4 bases from V and 6 from J, leaving 13 bases between them. The CDR3 protein is CASSSRRGGEQYF. CDR3 nucleotide sequence: TGTGCCAGCAGCTCTCGGCGGGGCGGCGAGCAGTACTTC. The full variable domain, in which reference TRBV7-2 and TRBJ2-7 provide the parts outside the CDR3, is GAGVSQSPSNKVTEKGKDVELRCDPISGHTALYWYRQSLGQGLEFLIYFQGNSAPDKSGLPSDRFSAERTGGSVSTLTIQRTQQEDSAVYLCASSSRRGGEQYFGPGTRLTVT.

This clonotype was detected many times. The chain uses TRBV2 and TRBJ1-1; 12 bases are shared with TRBD1. Germline CDR1 reads SNHLY; CDR2 reads FYNNEI. With 4 bases clipped from V and 6 bases from J, the junction kept 3 bases outside the gene matches. The CDR3 is 14 amino acids. CDR3 DNA sequence: TGTGCCAGCAGTGTGGGACAGGGGGCGGCTGAAGCTTTCTTT. Protein product: CASSVGQGAAEAFF.

The gene calls are TRBV3-1 and TRBJ1-3; no definite D call. Germline CDR1 LGHDT, CDR2 YNNKEL (reference sequence). The V end was cut by 3 bases, the J end by 3 bases, with 12 bases between. The CDR3 length is 15 residues. CDR3 residues: CASSQGKTGGNTIYF. The DNA for the CDR3 is TGTGCCAGCAGCCAGGGGAAAACGGGTGGAAACACCATATATTTT.

The V gene is TRBV11-3, the J gene TRBJ2-4; D gene unclear. Trimming pared 6 bases from V and 3 bases from J, leaving 12 bases between. The CDR3 is 14 residues long. Germline V lookup: CDR1 SGHNT, CDR2 YENEEA. The CDR3 here is CASSPRFDKNIQYF. The CDR3 DNA sequence: TGTGCCAGCAGTCCCCGTTTTGACAAAAACATTCAGTACTTC.

Many counts were recorded for this clonotype. The chain couples TRBV30 to TRBJ1-5, with D perhaps matching TRBD1 (5 bases). V was pared by 2 bases and J by 2 bases, with 13 bases between. The CDR3 covers 15 residues. Germline CDR1 reads GTSNPN; CDR2 reads SVGIG (reference sequence). The CDR3 reads CAWSLGQGGNQPQHF. In DNA, the CDR3 is TGTGCCTGGAGTTTGGGGCAGGGCGGCAATCAGCCCCAGCATTTT.

The sample holds many counts of this clonotype. The CDR3 DNA follows: TGTGCCAGCAGCCGTCTAGTCCAAGAGACCCAGTACTTC. Its translation is CASSRLVQETQYF. The rearrangement links TRBV28 to TRBJ2-5; D gene unclear. V gave up 6 bases and J gave up 1 base, with 9 bases separating them. Germline V gene data show CDR1 as MDHEN and CDR2 as SYDVKM. CDR3 length: 13 residues.

This clonotype has just a few counts. CDR3 amino acids: CSARQGQGVSETQYF. The CDR3 DNA follows: TGCAGTGCTAGGCAGGGACAGGGCGTTTCCGAGACCCAGTACTTC. The gene calls are TRBV20-1 and TRBJ2-5; 9 nucleotides agree with TRBD1. Germline trimming cut 3 bases from V and 5 bases from J; bases unmatched to any gene: 10. The CDR3 length is 15 residues. The germline gives CDR1 DFQATT, CDR2 SNEGSKA (reference sequence).

In this sample, this clonotype turned up many times. The chain has TRBV28 and TRBJ1-2; D not resolved. The V gene's germline CDR1 is MDHEN and CDR2 SYDVKM. Trimming removed 3 bases at V and 6 bases at J, with 5 bases between. This CDR3 is 11 amino acids long. The CDR3 DNA follows: TGTGCCAGCAGTTTGGTAGATGGCTACACCTTC. Translated: CASSLVDGYTF.

This clonotype was observed a few times. The rearrangement uses TRBV12-5 and TRBJ2-5; no definite D call. With 1 base removed from V and 4 bases from J, the gap between germline ends came to 7 bases. This CDR3 region has 13 residues. CDR1 is LGHNT, CDR2 FRNRAP, per germline. CDR3 amino acids: CASGLASTETQYF. The CDR3 region has the DNA TGTGCTAGTGGTTTGGCTAGTACAGAGACCCAGTACTTC.

The chain combines TRBV4-1 with TRBJ2-1; D is unresolved. CDR3 size: 16 residues. Trimming stripped 1 base from V and 2 bases from J, with 12 bases between. Germline V gene lookup returns CDR1 MGHRA and CDR2 YSYEKL. The CDR3 coding sequence is TGCGCCAGCAGCCAAGGCCCCAGGCGGACCTACAATGAGCAGTTCTTC. This translates into CASSQGPRRTYNEQFF.

V gene TRBV9 combines with J gene TRBJ2-3; unclear D gene. The CDR3 is made up of 15 amino acids. The germline CDR1 and CDR2 sequences are SGDLS and YYNGEE. V was clipped by 0 bases and J by 5 bases, with 13 bases between them. CDR3 nucleotides: TGTGCCAGCAGCGTAGTTCTCAGTTCAAGAGATACGCAGTATTTT. Protein sequence: CASSVVLSSRDTQYF.

The CDR3 nucleotides are TGTGCCAGCAGCCGAGCGGGGAGAAGGGACACTGAAGCTTTCTTT. Its protein is CASSRAGRRDTEAFF. The V and J genes are TRBV3-1 and TRBJ1-1; no clear D. Trimming removed 4 bases from V and 3 bases from J, with 15 bases in between. This CDR3 region has 15 residues. Germline CDR1 is LGHDT and CDR2 is YNNKEL (reference sequence).

This clonotype was detected ten times or more. The chain combines TRBV6-1 with TRBJ2-5; possibly TRBD1 for D (5 bases). Per germline, CDR1 MNHNS and CDR2 SASEGT. CDR3 length: 14 residues. With 2 bases removed from V and 4 bases from J, the gap between germline ends came to 11 bases. CDR3 sequence reads: CASSEFDRGETQYF. CDR3 DNA: TGTGCCAGCAGTGAATTTGATAGGGGAGAGACCCAGTACTTC.

Only a few counts were recorded for this clonotype. The chain combines TRBV10-3 with TRBJ2-7, with TRBD1 matching 7 bases. The length of the CDR3 is 14 residues. After removal of 4 bases from V and 2 bases from J, the junction contained 5 bases not matched to a gene. Germline values: CDR1 ENHRY, CDR2 SYGVKD. CDR3 amino acids: CAISVGTAAYEQYF. The CDR3 coding sequence is TGTGCCATCAGTGTCGGGACAGCAGCCTACGAGCAGTACTTC.

In this sample, this clonotype turned up many times. The chain recombines TRBV2 with TRBJ2-7, with TRBD1 as a possible D gene (6 bases). CDR3 length equals 13 residues. Germline lookup yields CDR1 SNHLY and CDR2 FYNNEI. Trimming pared 3 bases from V and 0 bases from J, leaving 6 bases between. The CDR3 DNA sequence: TGTGCCAGCAGTGAGGACAGCTCCTACGAGCAGTACTTC. Protein: CASSEDSSYEQYF.

The CDR3, as DNA: TGTGCCAGCAGTTACAGGGCTAGTGAGTCCTACAATGAGCAGTTCTTC. Its translation is CASSYRASESYNEQFF. V gene TRBV6-5 combines with J gene TRBJ2-1; D is undetermined. The germline CDR1 and CDR2 sequences are MNHEY and SVGAGI. CDR3 length: 16 amino acids. The ends were cut back, 2 bases at V and 1 base at J, with 12 bases in the middle.

This clonotype was seen only a few times. This sequence joins TRBV2 and TRBJ2-1; 16 bases align to TRBD2. V dropped 6 bases and J dropped 9; count of bases not matched to a gene: 5. Germline assignment: CDR1 SNHLY and CDR2 FYNNEI. The CDR3 extends over 15 amino acids. DNA for the CDR3: TGTGCCAGCAGGGGGACTAGCGGGAGGGCTTCTGAGCAGTTCTTC. This translates into CASRGTSGRASEQFF.

Many counts were recorded for this clonotype. V is TRBV30 and J is TRBJ2-1, with unresolved D. Trimming took off 4 bases at V and 7 bases at J, with 8 bases between the two ends. The CDR3 covers 11 residues. Germline V gene sequence: CDR1 GTSNPN, CDR2 SVGIG (reference sequence). DNA of the CDR3: TGTGCCTGGACCAACCGTAATGAGCAGTTCTTC. Translated, it gives CAWTNRNEQFF.

The chain has TRBV27 and TRBJ2-3, with D possibly being TRBD2 (5 bases). V was cut by 1 base and J by 1 base, with 9 bases left in between. Germline V gene sequence: CDR1 MNHEY, CDR2 SMNVEV (reference sequence). This CDR3 spans 15 amino acids. The DNA for the CDR3 is TGTGCCAGCAGTTTATTCCGGACTCGCACAGATACGCAGTATTTT. The encoded protein is CASSLFRTRTDTQYF.

There are many counts of this clonotype. The chain combines TRBV12-3 or TRBV12-4 with TRBJ2-5; unclear D gene. The V end lost 3 bases, the J end lost 1 base, and 15 bases lay between the germline ends. This CDR3 is 16 amino acids long. CDR3 region: CASSFKVGVSQETQYF. The CDR3 DNA is TGTGCCAGCAGTTTCAAAGTTGGGGTGTCCCAAGAGACCCAGTACTTC.